The following is a T cell receptor (beta chain) sequence with its context. The data were obtained in a study of blood T cell repertoires in COVID-19. Overall study: Sources were T cells, B-cell-depleted T cells, or PBMCs; the material itself was cDNA or gDNA.

Repertoires were generated with immunoSEQ multiplex PCR, while TCRdb's copy carries only in-frame clones and drops some. The repertoire holds about 170,000 clones, roughly 80% seen once, with approximately 4.4% in the top ten. V gave up 1 base and J gave up 1 base, with 14 bases separating them. The germline CDR1 and CDR2 sequences are SGHTA and FQGTGA. The CDR3 extends over 17 amino acids. Sequenced sample: PBMCs or T cells enriched from blood (not recorded which). The rearrangement uses TRBV7-3 and TRBJ2-1; possible D gene TRBD1, 5 bases. This receptor was obtained from a woman in her 50s who had recovered from COVID-19. CDR3 sequence (DNA): TGTGCCAGCAGCTTAATTGGCAGGGCTGGGTCCTACAATGAGCAGTTCTTC. This gives the protein CASSLIGRAGSYNEQFF.